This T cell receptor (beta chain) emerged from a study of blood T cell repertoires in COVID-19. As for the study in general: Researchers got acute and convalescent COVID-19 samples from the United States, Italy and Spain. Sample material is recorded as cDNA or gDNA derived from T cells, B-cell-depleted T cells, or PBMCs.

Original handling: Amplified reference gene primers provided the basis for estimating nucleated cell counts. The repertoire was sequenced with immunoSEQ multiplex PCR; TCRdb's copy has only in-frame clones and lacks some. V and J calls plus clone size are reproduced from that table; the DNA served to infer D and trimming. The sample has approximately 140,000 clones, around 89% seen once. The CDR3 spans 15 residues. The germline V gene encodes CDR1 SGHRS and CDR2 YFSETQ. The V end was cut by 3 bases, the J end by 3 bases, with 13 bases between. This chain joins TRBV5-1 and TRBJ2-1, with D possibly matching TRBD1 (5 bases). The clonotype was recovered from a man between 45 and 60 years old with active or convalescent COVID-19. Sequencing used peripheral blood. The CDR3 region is CASSSEGADYNEQFF. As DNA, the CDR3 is TGCGCCAGCAGCTCCGAAGGGGCAGACTACAATGAGCAGTTCTTC.